Each of the 14 T cell receptor beta chains below was sequenced from the same sample in a study of cytomegalovirus exposure and HLA in healthy donors. The study ran its PCR with 60 Vbeta and 13 Jbeta primers. TCRdb keeps only in-frame clones here, not all; method: immunoSEQ multiplex PCR. The data hold about 83,000 clones, with more than 80% observed a single time. Input material: PBMCs. Receptor source: a woman aged 30 to 39 in good health and CMV-seronegative.

V usage is TRBV9 and J usage is TRBJ2-1; 9 bases match TRBD2. In germline, CDR1 is SGDLS, CDR2 YYNGEE. This CDR3 region has 20 residues. Losses at the gene ends were 2 bases for V and 7 bases for J; bases not matched to a gene: 22. The DNA for the CDR3 is TGTGCCAGCAGCGTTTACAGTTTTATCCCGGGACTAGCAAGGCAGAATGAGCAGTTCTTC. It translates to CASSVYSFIPGLARQNEQFF.

The chain couples TRBV7-9 to TRBJ1-1, with D perhaps TRBD1 (5 bases). V dropped 1 base and J dropped 5 bases, with 8 bases sitting between them. The CDR3 extends over 13 amino acids. Germline lookup yields CDR1 SEHNR and CDR2 FQNEAQ (reference sequence). CDR3 amino acids: CASSLEGVTEAFF. CDR3 sequence (DNA): TGTGCCAGCAGCTTAGAAGGGGTAACTGAAGCTTTCTTT.

The chain uses TRBV27 and TRBJ2-3; TRBD1 is a possible D gene (6 bases). Trimming cost V 6 bases and J 6 bases, with 13 bases left between them. The CDR3 spans 13 residues. Germline CDR1 reads MNHEY; CDR2 reads SMNVEV (reference sequence). The CDR3 reads CASSPQGFDTQYF. CDR3 in DNA: TGTGCCAGCAGCCCGCAGGGGTTCGATACGCAGTATTTT.

This sequence joins TRBV28 and TRBJ2-1, with 7 bases lining up with TRBD2. The CDR3 has 14 residues. Germline-derived CDR1 and CDR2 are MDHEN and SYDVKM. The junction had 11 bases not matched to a gene; V was cut back by 9 bases and J by 6 bases. CDR3 coding DNA: TGTGCCAGTTTAGAGGAAGCGGGGCCCAATGAGCAGTTCTTC. It specifies CASLEEAGPNEQFF.

This clone was detected only once. V is TRBV6-5 and J is TRBJ2-5; TRBD1 might be the D (5 bases). Trimming stripped 6 bases from V and 2 bases from J, with 10 bases between. Germline assignment: CDR1 MNHEY and CDR2 SVGAGI. The CDR3 is made up of 13 amino acids. The CDR3 sequence: CASRPRQQETQYF. The CDR3 DNA follows: TGTGCCAGCAGACCCCGACAGCAAGAGACCCAGTACTTC.

The chain combines TRBV2 with TRBJ1-1, with TRBD1 matching 7 bases. V was pared by 8 bases and J by 3 bases, with 15 bases of the junction left unmatched. This CDR3 region has 16 residues. In germline, CDR1 is SNHLY, CDR2 FYNNEI. This CDR3 is CASLGDSPYRDTEAFF. The CDR3, as DNA: TGTGCCAGCTTGGGGGACAGCCCATACCGGGACACTGAAGCTTTCTTT.

This chain links TRBV19 with TRBJ1-2; TRBD1 is a possible D gene (6 bases). Germline V gene sequence: CDR1 LNHDA, CDR2 SQIVND (reference sequence). This CDR3 is 14 amino acids long. V lost 5 bases and J lost 0, with 10 bases in between. The CDR3 sequence is CASSAGAANYGYTF. The DNA for the CDR3 is TGTGCCAGTAGTGCAGGGGCAGCTAACTATGGCTACACCTTC.

This CDR3 reads CASSFSGTAYTEAFF. CDR3 bases: TGTGCCAGCAGTTTCTCCGGGACAGCCTACACTGAAGCTTTCTTT. The J gene is TRBJ1-1, the V gene TRBV28; 7 positions agree with TRBD1. Germline CDR1 reads MDHEN; CDR2 reads SYDVKM. With 3 bases clipped from V and 3 bases from J, the junction kept 7 bases outside the gene matches. CDR3 length: 15 residues.

This chain connects TRBV7-9 to TRBJ2-1; 8 bases fit TRBD2. CDR3 length: 12 residues. With 11 bases clipped from V and 6 bases from J, the junction kept 6 bases outside the gene matches. Per the germline V gene, CDR1 is SEHNR and CDR2 is FQNEAQ (reference sequence). The CDR3, as DNA: TGTGCCGTACGGGCGGGAGGCAATGAGCAGTTCTTC. Translated: CAVRAGGNEQFF.

The gene calls are TRBV28 and TRBJ1-4; D is perhaps TRBD1 (5 bases). The CDR3 spans 15 residues. Germline assignment: CDR1 MDHEN and CDR2 SYDVKM. Between the trimmed V and J ends, which lost 5 bases and 5 bases, there was a span of 15 bases. The CDR3 spells CASSPYRRLNEKLFF. CDR3 DNA sequence: TGTGCCAGCAGTCCCTACAGGCGACTCAATGAAAAACTGTTTTTT.

The gene calls are TRBV6-1 and TRBJ2-7, with D possibly being TRBD2 (6 bases). V gave up 2 bases and J gave up 5 bases, with 19 bases separating them. Germline V lookup: CDR1 MNHNS, CDR2 SASEGT. The CDR3 sequence is 16 residues long. The CDR3: CASSEPRLGRRNEQYF. The CDR3 nucleotides are TGTGCCAGCAGTGAACCAAGACTAGGGCGGAGGAACGAGCAGTACTTC.

The chain recombines TRBV2 with TRBJ2-3; possibly TRBD1 for D (5 bases). Per germline, CDR1 SNHLY and CDR2 FYNNEI. The CDR3 is 15 amino acids. The germline V and J ends were trimmed by 0 bases and 6 bases, with 13 bases remaining between them. CDR3 sequence reads: CASSEAVTAWDTQYF. CDR3 nucleotides: TGTGCCAGCAGTGAAGCCGTGACAGCTTGGGATACGCAGTATTTT.

The gene calls are TRBV7-2 and TRBJ1-5, with 7 bases aligning to TRBD1. The CDR3 contains 15 residues. The V segment lost 2 bases and the J segment 3 bases; nucleotides outside the gene matches: 4. Looked up from germline, CDR1 is SGHTA and CDR2 is FQGNSA. This chain's CDR3 is CASSLLGGANQPQHF. In DNA, the CDR3 is TGTGCCAGCAGCTTACTAGGGGGCGCCAATCAGCCCCAGCATTTT.

The genes are TRBV30 and TRBJ1-4; D is unresolved. Germline V lookup: CDR1 GTSNPN, CDR2 SVGIG (reference sequence). The CDR3 extends over 17 amino acids. V lost 2 bases and J 0 bases, leaving 16 bases between the germline ends. CDR3 in DNA: TGTGCCTGGAGTCCGTTCCGGGGTCTAGCAACTAATGAAAAACTGTTTTTT. As protein: CAWSPFRGLATNEKLFF.